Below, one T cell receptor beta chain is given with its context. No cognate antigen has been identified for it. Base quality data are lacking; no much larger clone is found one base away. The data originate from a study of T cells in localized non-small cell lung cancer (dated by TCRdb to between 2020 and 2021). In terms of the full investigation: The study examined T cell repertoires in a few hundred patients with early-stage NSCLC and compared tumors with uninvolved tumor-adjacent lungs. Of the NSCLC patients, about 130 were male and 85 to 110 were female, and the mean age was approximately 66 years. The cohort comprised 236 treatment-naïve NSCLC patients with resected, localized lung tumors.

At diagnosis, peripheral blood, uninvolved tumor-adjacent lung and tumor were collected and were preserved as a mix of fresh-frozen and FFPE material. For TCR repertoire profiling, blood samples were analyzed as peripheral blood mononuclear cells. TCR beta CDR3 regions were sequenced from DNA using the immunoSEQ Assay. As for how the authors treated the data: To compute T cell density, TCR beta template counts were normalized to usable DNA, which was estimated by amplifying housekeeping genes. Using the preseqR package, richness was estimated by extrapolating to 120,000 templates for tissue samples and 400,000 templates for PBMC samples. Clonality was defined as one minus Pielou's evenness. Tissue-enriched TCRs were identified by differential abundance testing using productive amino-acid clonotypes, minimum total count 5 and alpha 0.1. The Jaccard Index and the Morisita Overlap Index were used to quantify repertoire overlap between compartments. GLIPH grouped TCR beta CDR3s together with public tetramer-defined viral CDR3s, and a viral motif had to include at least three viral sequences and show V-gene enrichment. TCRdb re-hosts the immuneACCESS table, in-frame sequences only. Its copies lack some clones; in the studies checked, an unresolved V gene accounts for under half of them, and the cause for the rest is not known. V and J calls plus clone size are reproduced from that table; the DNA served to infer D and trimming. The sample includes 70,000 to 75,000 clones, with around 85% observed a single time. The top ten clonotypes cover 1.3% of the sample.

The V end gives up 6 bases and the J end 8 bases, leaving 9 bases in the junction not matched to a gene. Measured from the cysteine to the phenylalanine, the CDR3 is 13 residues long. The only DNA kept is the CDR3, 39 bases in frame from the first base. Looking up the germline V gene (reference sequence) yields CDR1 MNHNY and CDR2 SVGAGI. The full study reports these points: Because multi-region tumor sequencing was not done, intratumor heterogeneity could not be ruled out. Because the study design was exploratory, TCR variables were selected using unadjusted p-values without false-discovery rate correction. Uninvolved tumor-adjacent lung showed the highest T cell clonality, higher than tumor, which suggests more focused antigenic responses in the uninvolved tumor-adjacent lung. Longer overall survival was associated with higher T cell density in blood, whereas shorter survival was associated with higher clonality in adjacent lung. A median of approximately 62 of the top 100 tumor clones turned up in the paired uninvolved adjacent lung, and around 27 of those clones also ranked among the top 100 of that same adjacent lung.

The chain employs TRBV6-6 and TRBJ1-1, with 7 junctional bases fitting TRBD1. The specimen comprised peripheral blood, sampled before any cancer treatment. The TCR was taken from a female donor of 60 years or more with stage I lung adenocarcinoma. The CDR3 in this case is CASRIPGQREAFF. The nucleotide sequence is TGTGCCAGCAGGATCCCGGGACAGAGAGAAGCTTTCTTT.